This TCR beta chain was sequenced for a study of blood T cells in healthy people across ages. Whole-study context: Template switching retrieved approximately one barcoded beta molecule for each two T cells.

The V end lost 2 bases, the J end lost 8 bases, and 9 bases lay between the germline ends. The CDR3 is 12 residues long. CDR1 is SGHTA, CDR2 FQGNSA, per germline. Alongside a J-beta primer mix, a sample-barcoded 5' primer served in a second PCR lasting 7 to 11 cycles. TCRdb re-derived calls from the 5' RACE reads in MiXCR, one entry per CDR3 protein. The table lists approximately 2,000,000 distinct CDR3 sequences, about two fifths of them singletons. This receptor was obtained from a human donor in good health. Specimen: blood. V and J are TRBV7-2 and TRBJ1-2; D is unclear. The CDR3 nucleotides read TGTGCCAGCAGCTTATCAGCAAGCGGCTACACCTTC. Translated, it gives CASSLSASGYTF.